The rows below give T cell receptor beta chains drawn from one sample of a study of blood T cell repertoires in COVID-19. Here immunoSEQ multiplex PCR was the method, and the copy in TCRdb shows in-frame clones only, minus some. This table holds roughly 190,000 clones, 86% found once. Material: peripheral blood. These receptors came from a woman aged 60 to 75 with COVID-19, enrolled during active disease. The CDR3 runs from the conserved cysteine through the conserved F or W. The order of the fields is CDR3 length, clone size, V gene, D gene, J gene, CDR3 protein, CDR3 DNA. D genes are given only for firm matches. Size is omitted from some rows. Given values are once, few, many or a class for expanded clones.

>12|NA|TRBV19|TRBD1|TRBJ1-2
CASGTGGTGYTF
TGTGCCAGTGGGACAGGGGGCACTGGCTACACCTTC
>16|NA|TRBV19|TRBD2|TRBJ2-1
CASSFRTSGRGGEQFF
TGTGCCAGTAGCTTCAGGACTAGCGGGAGGGGGGGTGAGCAGTTCTTC
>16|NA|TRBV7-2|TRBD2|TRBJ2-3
CASSTGLAGGADTQYF
TGTGCCAGCAGCACCGGACTAGCGGGAGGGGCAGATACGCAGTATTTT
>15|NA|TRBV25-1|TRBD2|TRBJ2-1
CASSRLAGLYNEQFF
TGTGCCAGCAGTAGACTAGCGGGTCTCTACAATGAGCAGTTCTTC
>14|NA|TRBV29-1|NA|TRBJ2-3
CSFPLGSDTDTQYF
TGCAGCTTCCCCTTAGGGAGCGACACAGATACGCAGTATTTT
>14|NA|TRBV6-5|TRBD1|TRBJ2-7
CASSPTGGVYEQYF
TGTGCCAGCAGTCCGACAGGGGGGGTCTACGAGCAGTACTTC
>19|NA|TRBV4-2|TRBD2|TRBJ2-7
CASSQERRNGLAGPYEQYF
TGTGCCAGCAGCCAGGAGAGACGGAACGGACTAGCGGGACCCTACGAGCAGTACTTC
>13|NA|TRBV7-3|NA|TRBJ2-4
CASSPPGLNIQYF
TGTGCCAGCAGCCCGCCAGGGTTGAACATTCAGTACTTC
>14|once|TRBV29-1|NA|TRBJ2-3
CSVLNRASTDTQYF
TGCAGCGTTCTTAACAGGGCTAGCACAGATACGCAGTATTTT
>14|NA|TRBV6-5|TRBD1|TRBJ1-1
CASRVGQTNTEAFF
TGTGCCAGCAGGGTGGGACAGACAAACACTGAAGCTTTCTTT
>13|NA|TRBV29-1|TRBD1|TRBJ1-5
CSVGNRGNGPQHF
TGCAGCGTTGGGAACAGGGGGAACGGGCCCCAGCATTTT
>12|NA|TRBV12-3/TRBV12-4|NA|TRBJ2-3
CASRLRGDTQYF
TGTGCCAGCAGGTTACGGGGTGATACGCAGTATTTT
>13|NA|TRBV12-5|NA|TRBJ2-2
CASGIKPTGELFF
TGTGCTAGTGGCATAAAGCCCACCGGGGAGCTGTTTTTT
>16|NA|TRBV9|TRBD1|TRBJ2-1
CASSDRTGGHYNEQFF
TGTGCCAGCAGCGACCGGACAGGGGGGCACTACAATGAGCAGTTCTTC
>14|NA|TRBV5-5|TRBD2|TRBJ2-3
CASSLSGGGDTQYF
TGTGCCAGCAGCTTGTCGGGAGGGGGAGATACGCAGTATTTT
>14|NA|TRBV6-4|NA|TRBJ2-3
CASSDTGTTDTQYF
TGTGCCAGCAGTGACACGGGGACTACAGATACGCAGTATTTT
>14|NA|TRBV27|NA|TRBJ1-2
CASSFRGYHYGYTF
TGTGCCAGCAGTTTCCGGGGGTATCACTATGGCTACACCTTC
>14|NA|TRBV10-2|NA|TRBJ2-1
CASSAPGVHNEQFF
TGCGCCAGCAGTGCCCCAGGTGTCCACAATGAGCAGTTCTTC
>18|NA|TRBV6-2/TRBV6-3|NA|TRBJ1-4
CASSLLRAGALQGEKLFF
TGTGCCAGCAGCCTCCTGCGTGCAGGGGCCCTCCAGGGTGAAAAACTGTTTTTT
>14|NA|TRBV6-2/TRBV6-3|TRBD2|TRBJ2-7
CASSRLAGPYEQYF
TGTGCCAGCAGCCGACTAGCGGGCCCCTACGAGCAGTACTTC